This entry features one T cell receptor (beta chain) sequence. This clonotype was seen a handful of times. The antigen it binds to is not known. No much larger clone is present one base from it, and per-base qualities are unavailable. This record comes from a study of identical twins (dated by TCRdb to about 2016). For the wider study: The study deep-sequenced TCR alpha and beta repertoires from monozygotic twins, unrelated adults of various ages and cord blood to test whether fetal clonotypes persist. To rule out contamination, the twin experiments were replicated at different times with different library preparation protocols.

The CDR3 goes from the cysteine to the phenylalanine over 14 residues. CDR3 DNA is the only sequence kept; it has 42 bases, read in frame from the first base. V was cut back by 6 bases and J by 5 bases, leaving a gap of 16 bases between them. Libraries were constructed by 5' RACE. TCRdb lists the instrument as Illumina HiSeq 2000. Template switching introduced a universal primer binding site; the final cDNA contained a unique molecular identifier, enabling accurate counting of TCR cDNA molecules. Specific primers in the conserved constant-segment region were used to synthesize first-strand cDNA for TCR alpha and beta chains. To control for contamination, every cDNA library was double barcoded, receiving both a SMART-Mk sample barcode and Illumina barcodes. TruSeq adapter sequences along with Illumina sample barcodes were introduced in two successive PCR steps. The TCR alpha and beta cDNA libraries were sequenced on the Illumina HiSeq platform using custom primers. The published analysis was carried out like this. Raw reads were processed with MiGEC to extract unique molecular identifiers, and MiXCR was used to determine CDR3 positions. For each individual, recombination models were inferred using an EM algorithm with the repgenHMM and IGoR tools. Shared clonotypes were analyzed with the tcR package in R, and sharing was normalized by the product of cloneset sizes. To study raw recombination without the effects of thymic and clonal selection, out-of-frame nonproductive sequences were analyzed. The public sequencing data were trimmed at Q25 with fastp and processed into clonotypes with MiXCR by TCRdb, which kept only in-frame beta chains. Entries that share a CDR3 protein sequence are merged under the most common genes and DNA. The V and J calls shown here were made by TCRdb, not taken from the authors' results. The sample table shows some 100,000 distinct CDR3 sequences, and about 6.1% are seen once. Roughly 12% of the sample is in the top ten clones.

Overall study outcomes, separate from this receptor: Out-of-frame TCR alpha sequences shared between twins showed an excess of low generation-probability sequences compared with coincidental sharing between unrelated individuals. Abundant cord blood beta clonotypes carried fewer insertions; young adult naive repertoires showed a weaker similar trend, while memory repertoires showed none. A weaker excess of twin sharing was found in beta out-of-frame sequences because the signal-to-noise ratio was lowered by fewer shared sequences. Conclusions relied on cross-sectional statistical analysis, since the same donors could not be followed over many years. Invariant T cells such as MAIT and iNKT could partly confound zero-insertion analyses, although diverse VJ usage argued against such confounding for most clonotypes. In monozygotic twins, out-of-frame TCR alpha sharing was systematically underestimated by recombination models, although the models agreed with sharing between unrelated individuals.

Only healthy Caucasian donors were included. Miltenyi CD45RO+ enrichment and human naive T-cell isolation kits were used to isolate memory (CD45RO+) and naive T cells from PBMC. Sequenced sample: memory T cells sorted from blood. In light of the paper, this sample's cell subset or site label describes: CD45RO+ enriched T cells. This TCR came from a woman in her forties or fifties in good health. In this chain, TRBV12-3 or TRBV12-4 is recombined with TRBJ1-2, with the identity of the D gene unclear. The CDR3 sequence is CASSPQAIFYGYTF. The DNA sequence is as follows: TGTGCCAGCAGCCCCCAGGCGATATTTTATGGCTACACCTTC.